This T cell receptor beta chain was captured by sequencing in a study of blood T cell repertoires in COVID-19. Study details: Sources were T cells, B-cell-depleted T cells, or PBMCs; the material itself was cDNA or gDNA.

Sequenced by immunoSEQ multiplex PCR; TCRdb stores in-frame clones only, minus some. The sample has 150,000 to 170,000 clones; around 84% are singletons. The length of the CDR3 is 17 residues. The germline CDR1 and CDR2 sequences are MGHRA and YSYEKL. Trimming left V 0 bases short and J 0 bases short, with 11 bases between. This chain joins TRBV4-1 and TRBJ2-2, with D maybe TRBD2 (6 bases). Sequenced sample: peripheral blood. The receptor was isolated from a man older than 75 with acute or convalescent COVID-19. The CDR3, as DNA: TGCGCCAGCAGCCAAGATGTGGGACTGTCGAACACCGGGGAGCTGTTTTTT. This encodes CASSQDVGLSNTGELFF.